These 30 T cell receptor beta chains were sequenced from one sample in a study of T cells in tuberculosis. Here immunoSEQ multiplex PCR was the method, and the copy in TCRdb shows in-frame clones only, minus some. The sample has over 25,000 clones; around 95% are singletons. The sample taken for sequencing was PBMCs. Every receptor here comes from a donor aged 5-35 years with latent tuberculosis or without tuberculosis infection.

This clone appeared a single time. V usage is TRBV10-2 and J usage is TRBJ2-7, with D maybe TRBD2 (5 bases). Trimming took off 2 bases at V and 2 bases at J, with 19 bases between the two ends. Germline V CDR1 and CDR2: WSHSY, SAAADI. This CDR3 has 17 amino acids. CDR3 nucleotides: TGCGCCAGCAGTGAGAGTGGAGGCATCCATTTCCCCTACGAGCAGTACTTC. It codes for CASSESGGIHFPYEQYF.

CDR3 sequence (DNA): TGTGCCAGCCACCCGCCACAGGTCTCCACCAACTATGGCTACACCTTC. Its protein product is CASHPPQVSTNYGYTF. The J gene is TRBJ1-2, the V gene TRBV2; D might be TRBD1 (5 bases). V was pared by 8 bases and J by 2 bases, with 21 bases between. CDR1 is SNHLY, CDR2 FYNNEI, per germline. The CDR3 totals 16 residues. Based on the CDR3 plus reference TRBV2 and TRBJ1-2, the full variable domain is EPEVTQTPSHQVTQMGQEVILRCVPISNHLYFYWYRQILGQKVEFLVSFYNNEISEKSEIFDDQFSVERPDGSNFTLKIRSTKLEDSAMYFCASHPPQVSTNYGYTFGSGTRLTVV.

The chain carries TRBV4-3 and TRBJ1-1; 7 nucleotides align to TRBD1. The germline V gene encodes CDR1 LGHNA and CDR2 YSLEER. This CDR3 has 15 residues. V gave up 2 bases and J gave up 1 base; unmatched junction bases: 4. The CDR3 loop reads CASSQKWTGNTEAFF. In DNA, the CDR3 is TGCGCCAGCAGCCAAAAGTGGACAGGGAACACTGAAGCTTTCTTT.

J is TRBJ2-2 and V is TRBV19, with TRBD2 matching 10 bases. Germline CDR1 is LNHDA and CDR2 is SQIVND (reference sequence). The trim removed 5 bases at V and 1 base at J, leaving 7 bases unmatched. The CDR3 extends over 17 amino acids. CDR3 sequence (DNA): TGTGCCAGTAGTTCGCCAGGACTAGCGGAGAACACCGGGGAGCTGTTTTTT. It specifies CASSSPGLAENTGELFF.

This clone was seen only once. CDR3 protein: CASSGGDQPQHF. Here the CDR3 DNA reads TGTGCCAGCAGTGGCGGGGATCAGCCCCAGCATTTT. The rearrangement links TRBV6-1 to TRBJ1-5, with D uncertain. V lost 4 bases, J lost 5 bases, and 6 bases lay in between. Germline CDR1 is MNHNS and CDR2 is SASEGT. The CDR3 loop spans 12 amino acids.

This rearrangement joins TRBV2 to TRBJ2-3, with D perhaps matching TRBD2 (5 bases). This CDR3 spans 15 amino acids. Between the trimmed V and J ends, which lost 8 bases and 0 bases, there was a span of 15 bases. In germline, CDR1 is SNHLY, CDR2 FYNNEI. The CDR3 here is CASYRESTSTDTQYF. DNA of the CDR3: TGTGCCAGCTATAGGGAGTCAACTAGCACAGATACGCAGTATTTT.

This clone was picked up one time. The CDR3 DNA sequence: TGCGCCAGCAGCCGAGATAGCGGGAGGGCCGTGGACGAGCAGTACTTC. Translated, it gives CASSRDSGRAVDEQYF. The chain couples TRBV4-1 to TRBJ2-7; 11 bases agree with TRBD2. Per the germline V gene, CDR1 is MGHRA and CDR2 is YSYEKL. The V and J ends lost 4 bases and 5 bases, in that order; junction bases with no gene match: 10. This CDR3 has 16 amino acids.

CDR3 nucleotides: TGTGCCAGCAGCCCTGGGACTAGCGGACCGCAAGAGACCCAGTACTTC. Translating gives CASSPGTSGPQETQYF. The chain has TRBV9 and TRBJ2-5, with 11 bases fitting TRBD2. The CDR3 loop spans 16 amino acids. The V and J ends lost 4 bases and 2 bases, in that order; junction bases with no gene match: 7. Per the germline V gene, CDR1 is SGDLS and CDR2 is YYNGEE. The full variable domain, rest sourced from reference TRBV9 and TRBJ2-5, is DSGVTQTPKHLITATGQRVTLRCSPRSGDLSVYWYQQSLDQGLQFLIQYYNGEERAKGNILERFSAQQFPDLHSELNLSSLELGDSALYFCASSPGTSGPQETQYFGPGTRLLVL.

V and J are TRBV29-1 and TRBJ1-2, with a possible D match to TRBD1 (6 bases). V was trimmed by 2 bases and J by 2 bases, leaving 15 bases between them. Germline V gene data show CDR1 as SQVTM and CDR2 as ANQGSEA. There are 15 residues in the CDR3. The CDR3 region has the DNA TGCAGCGTTGAACCGGGACAACCAGGGAACTATGGCTACACCTTC. Amino acid sequence: CSVEPGQPGNYGYTF. The full variable domain, with the rest looked up from reference TRBV29-1 and TRBJ1-2, is SAVISQKPSRDICQRGTSLTIQCQVDSQVTMMFWYRQQPGQSLTLIATANQGSEATYESGFVIDKFPISRPNLTFSTLTVSNMSPEDSSIYLCSVEPGQPGNYGYTFGSGTRLTVV.

The chain is built from TRBV7-2 and TRBJ2-3; D uncertain. Germline lookup yields CDR1 SGHTA and CDR2 FQGNSA. This CDR3 spans 17 amino acids. V gave up 0 bases and J gave up 0 bases, with 13 bases separating them. DNA for the CDR3: TGTGCCAGCAGCTTAGCGCAGTGGCGGCCTAGCACAGATACGCAGTATTTT. Its protein is CASSLAQWRPSTDTQYF.

The rearrangement links TRBV25-1 to TRBJ2-7, with 14 positions matching TRBD2. J gave up 5 bases and V 8 bases, and 14 bases lay outside the gene matches. Germline CDR1 reads MGHDK; CDR2 reads SYGVNS. This CDR3 has 17 amino acids. The CDR3 is CASLGGLAGGDMHEQYF. CDR3 bases: TGTGCCAGCCTGGGAGGACTAGCGGGGGGAGATATGCACGAGCAGTACTTC.

This clone was detected once. The rearrangement links TRBV7-9 to TRBJ2-7; 8 bases fit TRBD2. This CDR3 is 15 amino acids long. Trimming at V came to 3 bases and at J to 6 bases, leaving 10 bases not matched to a gene. Germline assignment: CDR1 SEHNR and CDR2 FQNEAQ (reference sequence). This CDR3 reads CASSFFAGGSPEQYF. CDR3 nucleotide sequence: TGTGCCAGCAGCTTCTTCGCGGGAGGATCCCCCGAGCAGTACTTC.

This chain uses TRBV30 with TRBJ2-2; 7 positions agree with TRBD2. The V gene's germline CDR1 is GTSNPN and CDR2 SVGIG (reference sequence). CDR3 length: 14 amino acids. The V and J ends lost 3 bases and 3 bases, in that order; junction bases with no gene match: 4. The CDR3: CAWRSLADTGELFF. The CDR3 DNA reads as TGTGCCTGGAGAAGTCTAGCGGACACCGGGGAGCTGTTTTTT.

The V and J genes are TRBV9 and TRBJ1-6, with TRBD1 as a possible D gene (6 bases). Germline V CDR1 and CDR2: SGDLS, YYNGEE. This CDR3 is built from 16 residues. Trimming removed 0 bases from V and 9 bases from J, with 16 bases in between. The CDR3 loop reads CASSVGGGTSASPLHF. The CDR3 region has the DNA TGTGCCAGCAGCGTAGGGGGGGGGACATCAGCTTCACCCCTCCACTTT.

The V and J genes are TRBV5-6 and TRBJ2-3; D might be TRBD2 (5 bases). V dropped 3 bases and J dropped 2 bases, with 16 bases sitting between them. Germline CDR1 and CDR2: SGHDT and YYEEEE. CDR3 length: 16 residues. CDR3 sequence (DNA): TGTGCCAGCAGCTATTCGGGAAGCGGAACCACAGATACGCAGTATTTT. It yields the protein CASSYSGSGTTDTQYF. The full variable domain, with the rest looked up from reference TRBV5-6 and TRBJ2-3, is DAGVTQSPTHLIKTRGQQVTLRCSPKSGHDTVSWYQQALGQGPQFIFQYYEEEERQRGNFPDRFSGHQFPNYSSELNVNALLLGDSALYLCASSYSGSGTTDTQYFGPGTRLTVL.

The chain carries TRBV6-5 and TRBJ1-3, with D perhaps matching TRBD1 (5 bases). Germline V gives CDR1 MNHEY, CDR2 SVGAGI. CDR3 length equals 15 residues. Trimming left V 6 bases short and J 0 bases short, with 12 bases between. CDR3 bases: TGTGCCAGCAGGATCGACAGATACTCTGGAAACACCATATATTTT. Amino acids: CASRIDRYSGNTIYF.

V usage is TRBV5-1 and J usage is TRBJ2-5, with D maybe TRBD1 (6 bases). The germline gives CDR1 SGHRS, CDR2 YFSETQ. This CDR3 has 14 residues. Trimming took off 4 bases at V and 5 bases at J, with 15 bases between the two ends. The CDR3 reads CASSATGQSETQYF. The CDR3, as DNA: TGCGCCAGCAGCGCGACGGGACAATCGGAGACCCAGTACTTC.

The chain joins TRBV18 to TRBJ1-1; D is unclear. The V and J ends lost 3 bases and 1 base respectively, with 15 bases between them. The V gene's germline CDR1 is KGHSH and CDR2 LQKENI. This CDR3 comprises 16 residues. CDR3 in DNA: TGTGCCAGCTCACCTCCGAGCGGTCCCCCGAACACTGAAGCTTTCTTT. Translating gives CASSPPSGPPNTEAFF.

Concerning this clone: The junction and the germline gene differ at one end; a read error may be behind it. The chain is built from TRBV7-9 and TRBJ2-7; a weak D match, TRBD2 (6 bases). This CDR3 spans 16 amino acids. Germline loops: CDR1 SEHNR, CDR2 FQNEAQ (reference sequence). CDR3 nucleotides: TGTGCCAGCAGCCTAGCGTCGCTAGAAAACACCTACGAGCAGTACTTC. This translates into CASSLASLENTYEQYF.

The chain employs TRBV19 and TRBJ1-6; D gene ambiguous. Germline-derived CDR1 and CDR2 are LNHDA and SQIVND (reference sequence). The CDR3 spans 14 residues. Trimming cost V 5 bases and J 11 bases, with 16 bases left between them. This chain's CDR3 is CASSETPLPPPLHF. CDR3 nucleotides: TGTGCCAGTAGTGAGACACCCTTGCCGCCACCCCTCCACTTT.

The chain employs TRBV7-8 and TRBJ1-1; a weak D match, TRBD1 (6 bases). Between the trimmed V and J ends, which lost 2 bases and 3 bases, there was a span of 13 bases. There are 15 residues in the CDR3. CDR1 and CDR2 (germline): SGHVS, FQNEAQ. This CDR3 reads CASSLSTGYDTEAFF. CDR3 DNA: TGTGCCAGCAGCTTATCTACAGGGTACGACACTGAAGCTTTCTTT.

V usage is TRBV11-2 and J usage is TRBJ1-2; TRBD1 aligns across 8 bases. Trimming cost V 1 base and J 8 bases; bases outside gene matches: 6. CDR1 SGHAT and CDR2 FQNNGV come from the germline V gene. The CDR3 consists of 14 residues. CDR3 region: CASSLAIGDRGYTF. For the CDR3, the DNA is TGTGCCAGCAGCTTAGCGATCGGGGACAGGGGCTACACCTTC. The full variable domain, completed using reference TRBV11-2 and TRBJ1-2, is EAGVAQSPRYKIIEKRQSVAFWCNPISGHATLYWYQQILGQGPKLLIQFQNNGVVDDSQLPKDRFSAERLKGVDSTLKIQPAKLEDSAVYLCASSLAIGDRGYTFGSGTRLTVV.

The V gene is TRBV5-1, the J gene TRBJ2-4; D gene uncertain. This CDR3 has 13 residues. Between the trimmed V and J ends, which lost 2 bases and 6 bases, there was a span of 9 bases. The V gene's germline CDR1 is SGHRS and CDR2 YFSETQ. DNA of the CDR3: TGCGCCAGCAGCTTCGGAGCTACAAACATTCAGTACTTC. This gives the protein CASSFGATNIQYF.

The chain links TRBV11-2 to TRBJ1-1; TRBD1 aligns across 8 bases. Unmatched junction bases numbered 7, after V lost 4 bases and J lost 3 bases. From germline, CDR1 is SGHAT and CDR2 FQNNGV. CDR3 length equals 15 residues. The CDR3 bases are TGTGCCAGCAGCTCCGTGGACAGGGCGGACACTGAAGCTTTCTTT. Amino acid sequence: CASSSVDRADTEAFF.

This chain links TRBV11-2 with TRBJ2-1; D is possibly TRBD2 (5 bases). Per germline, CDR1 SGHAT and CDR2 FQNNGV. With 8 bases removed from V and 15 bases from J, the gap between germline ends came to 17 bases. The CDR3 loop spans 11 amino acids. The DNA of the CDR3 is TGTGCCAGCTCCATCGGGGTTAAGGGGTTCTTC. As protein: CASSIGVKGFF.

V gene TRBV7-3 combines with J gene TRBJ2-2; a possible D gene is TRBD1 (6 bases). Germline values: CDR1 SGHTA, CDR2 FQGTGA. CDR3 size: 16 residues. The V end was cut by 1 base, the J end by 4 bases, with 13 bases between. This chain's CDR3 is CASSLISYRATGELFF. DNA for the CDR3: TGTGCCAGCAGCTTAATTTCCTACAGGGCCACCGGGGAGCTGTTTTTT.

V usage is TRBV5-4 and J usage is TRBJ2-1; TRBD2 agrees at 11 bases. This CDR3 comprises 16 residues. Looked up from germline, CDR1 is SGHNT and CDR2 is YYREEE (reference sequence). The V gene end was trimmed by 1 base and the J gene end by 3 bases; junction bases not matched to a gene: 3. The CDR3: CASSLPSGGFYNEQFF. CDR3 bases: TGTGCCAGCAGCTTGCCTAGCGGGGGGTTCTACAATGAGCAGTTCTTC.

V gene TRBV6-1 combines with J gene TRBJ1-5; TRBD1 matches at 10 bases. The CDR3 loop spans 13 amino acids. V dropped 6 bases and J dropped 7; count of bases not matched to a gene: 3. CDR1 is MNHNS, CDR2 SASEGT, per germline. Here the CDR3 DNA reads TGTGCCAGCAGGGGGACAGGGGTCCAGCCCCAGCATTTT. It specifies CASRGTGVQPQHF.

The sample holds one count of this clone. The chain has TRBV10-1 and TRBJ2-1; D is unresolved. Germline V lookup: CDR1 WNHNN, CDR2 SYGVQD (reference sequence). V lost 0 bases and J 6 bases, leaving 6 bases between the germline ends. This CDR3 comprises 13 residues. The CDR3 DNA follows: TGCGCCAGCAGTGAGTCTAGCCCCAATGAGCAGTTCTTC. Its translation: CASSESSPNEQFF.

The rearrangement uses TRBV29-1 and TRBJ2-7, with 11 bases matching TRBD1. V dropped 0 bases and J dropped 4; count of bases not matched to a gene: 8. Germline assignment: CDR1 SQVTM and CDR2 ANQGSEA. CDR3 size: 16 residues. This CDR3 is CSVEDLSGTGGYEQYF. CDR3 nucleotide sequence: TGCAGCGTTGAAGATCTCTCTGGGACAGGGGGTTACGAGCAGTACTTC.